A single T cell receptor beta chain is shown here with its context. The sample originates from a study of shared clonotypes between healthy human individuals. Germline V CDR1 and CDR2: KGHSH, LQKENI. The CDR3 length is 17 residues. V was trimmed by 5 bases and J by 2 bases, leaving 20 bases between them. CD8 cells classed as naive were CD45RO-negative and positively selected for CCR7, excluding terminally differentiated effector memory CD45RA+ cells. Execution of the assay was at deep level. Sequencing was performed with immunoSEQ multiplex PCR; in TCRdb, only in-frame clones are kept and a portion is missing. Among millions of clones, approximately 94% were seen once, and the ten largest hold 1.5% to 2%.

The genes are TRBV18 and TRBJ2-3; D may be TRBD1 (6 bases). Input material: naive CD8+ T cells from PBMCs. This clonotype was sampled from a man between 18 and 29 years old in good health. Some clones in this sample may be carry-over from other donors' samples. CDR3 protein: CASSTRTASYITDTQYF. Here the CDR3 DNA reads TGTGCCAGCTCAACGAGGACAGCGAGCTATATCACAGATACGCAGTATTTT.